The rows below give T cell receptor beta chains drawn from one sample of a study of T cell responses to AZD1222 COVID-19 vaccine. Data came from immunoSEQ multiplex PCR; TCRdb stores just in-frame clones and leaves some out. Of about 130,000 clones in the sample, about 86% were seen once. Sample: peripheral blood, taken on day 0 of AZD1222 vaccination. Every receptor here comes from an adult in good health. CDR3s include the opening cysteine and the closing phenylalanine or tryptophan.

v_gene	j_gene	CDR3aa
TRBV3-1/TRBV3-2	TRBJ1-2	CASSYQGTGGYTF
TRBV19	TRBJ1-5	CASTSPSGSGTNQPQHF
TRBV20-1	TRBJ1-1	CSASYQGGTEAFF
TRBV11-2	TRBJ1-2	CASSLGSVANYGYTF
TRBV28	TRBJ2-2	CASSLDPLENTGELFF
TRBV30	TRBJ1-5	CAWSGLGIGHQPQHF
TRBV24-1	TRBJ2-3	CATSDFRSTDTQYF
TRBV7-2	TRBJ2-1	CASSLSSGLGEQFF
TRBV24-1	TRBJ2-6	CATSRGEEGANVLTF
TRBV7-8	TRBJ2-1	CASSLPRTSGSVDEQFF
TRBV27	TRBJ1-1	CASRREVLGGPEAFF
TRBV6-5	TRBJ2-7	CASSYSGRHYEQYF
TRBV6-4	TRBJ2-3	CASSDSSGGADTQYF
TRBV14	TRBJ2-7	CASSPLGGAYNEQYF
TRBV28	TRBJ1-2	CASSTYYGYTF